The rows below give T cell receptor beta chains drawn from one sample of a study of cytomegalovirus exposure and HLA in healthy donors. Measured with immunoSEQ multiplex PCR; TCRdb has only the in-frame clones, and not every one. The table shows 110,000 to 150,000 clones, with 78% occurring only once. The sample consisted of PBMCs. The source of these receptors is a female donor in good health and CMV-seronegative. Both conserved end residues are part of each CDR3. D genes are given only for firm matches. The listing skips clone size in some rows; elsewhere it reads once, few, many or a size class.

d_call: .; clone_size: .; j_call: TRBJ2-5; cdr3_length: 15; v_call: TRBV7-3; cdr3_aa: CASSLKQGWGETQYF; cdr3_nt: TGTGCCAGCAGCTTAAAACAGGGTTGGGGAGAGACCCAGTACTTC
d_call: TRBD1; clone_size: few; j_call: TRBJ1-2; cdr3_length: 16; v_call: TRBV6-5; cdr3_aa: CASSYSGDSGIYGYTF; cdr3_nt: TGTGCCAGCAGTTACTCCGGGGACAGCGGCATCTATGGCTACACCTTC
d_call: TRBD2; clone_size: few; j_call: TRBJ2-2; cdr3_length: 14; v_call: TRBV10-3; cdr3_aa: CATEAGANTGELFF; cdr3_nt: TGTGCCACCGAAGCGGGGGCTAACACCGGGGAGCTGTTTTTT
d_call: .; clone_size: .; j_call: TRBJ2-2; cdr3_length: 10; v_call: TRBV29-1; cdr3_aa: CSVLEGELFF; cdr3_nt: TGCAGCGTTCTCGAGGGGGAGCTGTTTTTT
d_call: .; clone_size: .; j_call: TRBJ2-7; cdr3_length: 15; v_call: TRBV15; cdr3_aa: CATSREIAATYEQYF; cdr3_nt: TGTGCCACCAGCAGAGAGATCGCGGCCACCTACGAGCAGTACTTC
d_call: TRBD1; clone_size: .; j_call: TRBJ2-2; cdr3_length: 17; v_call: TRBV5-1; cdr3_aa: CASSPRTGARNTGELFF; cdr3_nt: TGCGCCAGCAGCCCGAGGACAGGGGCGAGGAACACCGGGGAGCTGTTTTTT
d_call: .; clone_size: .; j_call: TRBJ1-1; cdr3_length: 11; v_call: TRBV29-1; cdr3_aa: CSVVVIAEAFF; cdr3_nt: TGCAGCGTTGTCGTAATTGCTGAAGCTTTCTTT
d_call: TRBD2; clone_size: .; j_call: TRBJ2-7; cdr3_length: 14; v_call: TRBV7-8; cdr3_aa: CASSPWTSVYEQYF; cdr3_nt: TGTGCCAGCAGCCCCTGGACTAGCGTGTACGAGCAGTACTTC
d_call: TRBD2; clone_size: once; j_call: TRBJ2-3; cdr3_length: 15; v_call: TRBV11-2; cdr3_aa: CASSLLAGGRDTQYF; cdr3_nt: TGTGCCAGCAGCTTGTTAGCGGGGGGGAGAGATACGCAGTATTTT
d_call: .; clone_size: .; j_call: TRBJ1-5; cdr3_length: 15; v_call: TRBV6-6; cdr3_aa: CASSYGEGSNQPQHF; cdr3_nt: TGTGCCAGCAGTTATGGTGAGGGCTCGAATCAGCCCCAGCATTTT
d_call: .; clone_size: .; j_call: TRBJ2-7; cdr3_length: 14; v_call: TRBV28; cdr3_aa: CASSGGRGRDEQYF; cdr3_nt: TGTGCCAGCAGCGGAGGGCGGGGGCGGGACGAGCAGTACTTC
d_call: .; clone_size: .; j_call: TRBJ1-2; cdr3_length: 11; v_call: TRBV28; cdr3_aa: CASMAEHGYTF; cdr3_nt: TGTGCCAGCATGGCGGAGCATGGCTACACCTTC
d_call: .; clone_size: .; j_call: TRBJ1-1; cdr3_length: 13; v_call: TRBV7-9; cdr3_aa: CASSFPENTEAFF; cdr3_nt: TGTGCCAGCAGCTTCCCAGAAAACACTGAAGCTTTCTTT
d_call: TRBD1; clone_size: .; j_call: TRBJ1-2; cdr3_length: 14; v_call: TRBV7-9; cdr3_aa: CASRWTGNNYGYTF; cdr3_nt: TGTGCCAGCAGATGGACAGGGAACAACTATGGCTACACCTTC
d_call: TRBD2; clone_size: .; j_call: TRBJ2-1; cdr3_length: 15; v_call: TRBV5-6; cdr3_aa: CASSATSGSYNEQFF; cdr3_nt: TGTGCCAGCAGCGCGACTAGCGGATCCTACAATGAGCAGTTCTTC
d_call: .; clone_size: .; j_call: TRBJ1-2; cdr3_length: 15; v_call: TRBV7-9; cdr3_aa: CASSRPGVGAGGYTF; cdr3_nt: TGTGCCAGCAGCCGGCCCGGGGTCGGCGCCGGGGGCTACACCTTC
d_call: .; clone_size: .; j_call: TRBJ1-5; cdr3_length: 16; v_call: TRBV10-2; cdr3_aa: CASSESWGRSNQPQHF; cdr3_nt: TGCGCCAGCAGTGAGTCATGGGGCAGAAGCAATCAGCCCCAGCATTTT
d_call: .; clone_size: .; j_call: TRBJ1-1; cdr3_length: 11; v_call: TRBV28; cdr3_aa: CASTLNTEAFF; cdr3_nt: TGTGCCAGCACATTGAACACTGAAGCTTTCTTT
d_call: .; clone_size: .; j_call: TRBJ1-4; cdr3_length: 14; v_call: TRBV19; cdr3_aa: CASSDRTTNEKLFF; cdr3_nt: TGTGCCAGTAGCGACAGGACTACTAATGAAAAACTGTTTTTT
d_call: TRBD2; clone_size: .; j_call: TRBJ2-1; cdr3_length: 14; v_call: TRBV27; cdr3_aa: CASRTSGSHNEQFF; cdr3_nt: TGTGCCAGCAGGACTAGCGGGTCCCACAATGAGCAGTTCTTC
d_call: .; clone_size: few; j_call: TRBJ1-1; cdr3_length: 15; v_call: TRBV30; cdr3_aa: CAWSSWGGENTEAFF; cdr3_nt: TGTGCCTGGAGTAGTTGGGGCGGCGAGAACACTGAAGCTTTCTTT
d_call: TRBD1; clone_size: .; j_call: TRBJ2-7; cdr3_length: 13; v_call: TRBV28; cdr3_aa: CASSTPSSGGEYF; cdr3_nt: TGTGCCAGCAGTACCCCCAGTTCAGGGGGCGAGTACTTC
d_call: TRBD2; clone_size: medium-sized; j_call: TRBJ2-5; cdr3_length: 16; v_call: TRBV5-6; cdr3_aa: CASSLPPAGGRETQYF; cdr3_nt: TGTGCCAGCAGCTTGCCACCAGCGGGGGGCCGTGAGACCCAGTACTTC
d_call: TRBD1; clone_size: .; j_call: TRBJ2-5; cdr3_length: 14; v_call: TRBV27; cdr3_aa: CASSSGGSGETQYF; cdr3_nt: TGTGCCAGCAGTTCAGGGGGAAGTGGGGAGACCCAGTACTTC
d_call: .; clone_size: .; j_call: TRBJ1-2; cdr3_length: 12; v_call: TRBV5-1; cdr3_aa: CASSLTGSGYTF; cdr3_nt: TGCGCCAGCAGCTTGACTGGGAGTGGCTACACCTTC
d_call: TRBD2; clone_size: few; j_call: TRBJ2-3; cdr3_length: 18; v_call: TRBV5-1; cdr3_aa: CASSLAGALAGHTDTQYF; cdr3_nt: TGCGCCAGCAGCTTGGCCGGCGCTCTAGCGGGTCACACAGATACGCAGTATTTT
d_call: .; clone_size: .; j_call: TRBJ2-7; cdr3_length: 14; v_call: TRBV5-1; cdr3_aa: CASTMGGEVGEQYF; cdr3_nt: TGCGCCAGCACCATGGGGGGAGAGGTGGGAGAGCAGTACTTC
d_call: .; clone_size: .; j_call: TRBJ2-7; cdr3_length: 12; v_call: TRBV5-1; cdr3_aa: CASSLQGYEQYF; cdr3_nt: TGCGCCAGCAGCTTACAGGGTTACGAGCAGTACTTC
d_call: TRBD2; clone_size: .; j_call: TRBJ2-1; cdr3_length: 15; v_call: TRBV7-3; cdr3_aa: CASSLLLAGRDEQFF; cdr3_nt: TGTGCCAGCAGCTTACTCCTAGCGGGGAGGGATGAGCAGTTCTTC
d_call: .; clone_size: .; j_call: TRBJ2-6; cdr3_length: 14; v_call: TRBV6-5; cdr3_aa: CASSPLPGANVLTF; cdr3_nt: TGTGCCAGCAGTCCTCTCCCCGGGGCCAACGTCCTGACTTTC